Detailed here is one TCR beta chain. What it binds is unknown. TCRdb re-called the reads with MiXCR, one entry per CDR3 protein. The table includes some 700,000 distinct CDR3 sequences, around 30% detected once. These data belong to a study of T cell repertoires in cytomegalovirus infection. Overall study results and limits: The study identified carriers of CMV plus the relevant HLA from cumulative public TCR beta family frequency.

With V trimmed by 0 bases and J by 5 bases, 3 bases remained unmatched. The CDR3 has 15 residues. The clonotype comes from a human donor in good health (CMV status not recorded). Some clones in this sample may be carry-over from other donors' samples. The chain uses TRBV12-3 or TRBV12-4 and TRBJ2-1; 8 nucleotides align to TRBD2. The material sequenced was cultured PBMCs, taken from culture after CMV antigen stimulation. The CDR3, as DNA: TGTGCCAGCAGTTTAGCGCTAGCGGGTAACAATGAGCAGTTCTTC. This translates into CASSLALAGNNEQFF.